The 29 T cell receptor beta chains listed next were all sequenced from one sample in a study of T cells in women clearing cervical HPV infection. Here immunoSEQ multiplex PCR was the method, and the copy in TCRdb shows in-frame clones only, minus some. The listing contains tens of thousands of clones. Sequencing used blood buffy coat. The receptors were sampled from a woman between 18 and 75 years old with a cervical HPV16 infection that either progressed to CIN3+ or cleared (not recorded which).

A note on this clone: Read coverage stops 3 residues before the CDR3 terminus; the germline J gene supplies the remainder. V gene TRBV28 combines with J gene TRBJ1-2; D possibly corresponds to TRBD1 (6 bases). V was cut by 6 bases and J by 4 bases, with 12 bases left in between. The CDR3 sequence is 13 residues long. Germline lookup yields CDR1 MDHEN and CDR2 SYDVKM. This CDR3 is CASRKGQGYGYTF. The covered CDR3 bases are TGTGCCAGCAGGAAGGGACAAGGCTATGGC.

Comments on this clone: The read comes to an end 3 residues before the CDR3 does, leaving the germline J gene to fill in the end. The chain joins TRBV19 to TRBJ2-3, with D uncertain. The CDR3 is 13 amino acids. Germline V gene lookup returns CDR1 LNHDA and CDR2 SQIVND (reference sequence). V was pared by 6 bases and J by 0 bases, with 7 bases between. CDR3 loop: CASSYLSTDTQYF. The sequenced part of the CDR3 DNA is TGTGCCAGTAGCTACCTTAGCACAGATACG.

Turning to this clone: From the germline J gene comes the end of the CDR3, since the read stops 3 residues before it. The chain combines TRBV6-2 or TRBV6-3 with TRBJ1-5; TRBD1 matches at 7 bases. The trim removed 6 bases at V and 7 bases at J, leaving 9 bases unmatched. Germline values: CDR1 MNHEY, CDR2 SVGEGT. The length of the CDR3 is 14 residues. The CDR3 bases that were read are TGTGCCAGCAGGTCGACAGGGATGGGACAGCCC. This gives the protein CASRSTGMGQP. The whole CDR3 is CASRSTGMGQPQHF.

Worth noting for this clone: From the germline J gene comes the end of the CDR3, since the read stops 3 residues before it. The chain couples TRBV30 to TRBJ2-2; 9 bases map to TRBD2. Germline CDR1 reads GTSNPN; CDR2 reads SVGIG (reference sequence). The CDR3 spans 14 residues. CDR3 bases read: TGTGCCTGGACAAAGCGGGGGGTCGAGGAAAAG. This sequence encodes CAWTKRGVEEK. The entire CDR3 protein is CAWTKRGVEEKLFF.

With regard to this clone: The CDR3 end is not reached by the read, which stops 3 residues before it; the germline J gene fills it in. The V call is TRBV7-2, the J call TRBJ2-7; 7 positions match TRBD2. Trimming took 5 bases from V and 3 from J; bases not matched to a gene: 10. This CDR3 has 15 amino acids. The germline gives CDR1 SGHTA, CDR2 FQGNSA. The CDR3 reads CASSLGGEGNYEQYF. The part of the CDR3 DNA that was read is TGTGCCAGCAGCCTGGGTGGGGAGGGGAACTACGAG.

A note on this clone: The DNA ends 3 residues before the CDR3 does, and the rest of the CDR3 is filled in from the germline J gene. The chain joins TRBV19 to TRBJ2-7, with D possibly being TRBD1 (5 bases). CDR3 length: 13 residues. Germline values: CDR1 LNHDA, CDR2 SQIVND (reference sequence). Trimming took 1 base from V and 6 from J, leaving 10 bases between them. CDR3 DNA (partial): TGTGCCAGTAGTATAGTTAGGGGTCGCGAG. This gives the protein CASSIVRGRE. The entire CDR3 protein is CASSIVRGREQYF.

The covered CDR3 bases are TGTGCCAGCAGCTTATCTAGGGGGCACACCGGGGAG. Translation: CASSLSRGHTGE. The CDR3 in full is CASSLSRGHTGELFF. The chain couples TRBV7-2 to TRBJ2-2; 7 nucleotides agree with TRBD1. The CDR3 end lies 3 residues beyond the end of the read and is filled in from the germline J gene. This CDR3 is built from 15 residues. The germline V gene encodes CDR1 SGHTA and CDR2 FQGNSA. V lost 2 bases, J lost 3 bases, and 3 bases stayed unmatched.

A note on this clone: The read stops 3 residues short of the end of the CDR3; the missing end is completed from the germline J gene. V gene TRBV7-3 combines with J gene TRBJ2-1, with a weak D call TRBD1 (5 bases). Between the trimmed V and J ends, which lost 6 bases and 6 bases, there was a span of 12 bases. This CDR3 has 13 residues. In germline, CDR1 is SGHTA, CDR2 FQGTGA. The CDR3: CASSSSGSNEQFF. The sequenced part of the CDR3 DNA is TGTGCCAGCAGTTCCTCAGGGTCCAATGAG.

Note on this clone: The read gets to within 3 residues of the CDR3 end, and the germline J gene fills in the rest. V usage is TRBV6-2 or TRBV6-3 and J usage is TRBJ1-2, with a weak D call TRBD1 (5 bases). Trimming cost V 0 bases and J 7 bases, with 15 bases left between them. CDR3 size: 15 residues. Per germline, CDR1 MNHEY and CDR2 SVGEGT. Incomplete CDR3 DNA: TGTGCCAGCAGTTACTCACACGGCAGGGAGGTTGGC. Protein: CASSYSHGREVG. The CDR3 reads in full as CASSYSHGREVGYTF.

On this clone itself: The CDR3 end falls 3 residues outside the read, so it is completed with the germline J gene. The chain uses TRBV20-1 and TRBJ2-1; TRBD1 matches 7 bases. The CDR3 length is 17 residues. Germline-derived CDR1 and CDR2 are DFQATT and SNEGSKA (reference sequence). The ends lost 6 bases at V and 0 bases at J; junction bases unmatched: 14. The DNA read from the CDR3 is TGCAGTGCCCAGACAGGGTGGGGGTCGAGCTCCTACAATGAG. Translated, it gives CSAQTGWGSSSYNE. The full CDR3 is CSAQTGWGSSSYNEQFF.

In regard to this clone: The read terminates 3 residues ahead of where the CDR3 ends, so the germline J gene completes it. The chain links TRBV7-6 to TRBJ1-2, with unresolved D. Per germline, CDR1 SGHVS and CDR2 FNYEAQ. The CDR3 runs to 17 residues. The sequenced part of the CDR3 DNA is TGTGCCAGCAGCGCCGGGAGCCTAGCGGGAGGGCCGGAGACC. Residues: CASSAGSLAGGPET. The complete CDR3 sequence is CASSAGSLAGGPETYTF. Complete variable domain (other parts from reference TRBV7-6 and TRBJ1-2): GAGVSQSPRYKVTKRGQDVALRCDPISGHVSLYWYRQALGQGPEFLTYFNYEAQQDKSGLPNDRFSAERPEGSISTLTIQRTEQRDSAMYRCASSAGSLAGGPETYTFGSGTRLTVV.

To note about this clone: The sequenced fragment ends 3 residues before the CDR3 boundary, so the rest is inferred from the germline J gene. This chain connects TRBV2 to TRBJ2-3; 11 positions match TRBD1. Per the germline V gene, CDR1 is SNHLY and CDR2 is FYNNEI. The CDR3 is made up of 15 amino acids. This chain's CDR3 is CASSVGGQGGETQYF. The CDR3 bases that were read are TGTGCCAGCAGTGTGGGGGGACAGGGGGGAGAGACG.

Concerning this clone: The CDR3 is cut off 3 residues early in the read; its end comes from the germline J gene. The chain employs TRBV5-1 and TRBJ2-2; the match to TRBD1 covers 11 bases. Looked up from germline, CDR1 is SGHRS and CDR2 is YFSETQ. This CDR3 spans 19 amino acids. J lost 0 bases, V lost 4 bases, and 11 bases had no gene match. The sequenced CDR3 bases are TGCGCCAGCAGCCTAGGACAGGGGGCGTTTCCCGCGAACACCGGGGAG. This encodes CASSLGQGAFPANTGE. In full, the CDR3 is CASSLGQGAFPANTGELFF.

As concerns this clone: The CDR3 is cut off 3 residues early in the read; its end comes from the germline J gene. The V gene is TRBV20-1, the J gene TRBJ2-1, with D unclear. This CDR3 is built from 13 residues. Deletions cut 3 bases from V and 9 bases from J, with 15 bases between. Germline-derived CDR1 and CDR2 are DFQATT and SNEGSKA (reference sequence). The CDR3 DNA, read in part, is TGCAGTGCTAGGGTACAGACCGAGGCTGAG. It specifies CSARVQTEAE. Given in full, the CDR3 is CSARVQTEAEQFF.

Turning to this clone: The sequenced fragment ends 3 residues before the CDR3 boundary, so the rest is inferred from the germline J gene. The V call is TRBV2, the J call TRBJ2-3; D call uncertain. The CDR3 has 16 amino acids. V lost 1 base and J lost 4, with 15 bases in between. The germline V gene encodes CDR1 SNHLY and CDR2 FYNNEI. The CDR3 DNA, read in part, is TGTGCCAGCAGTGAAGGGAGAGGTGGGCGAGCAGATACG. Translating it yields CASSEGRGGRADT. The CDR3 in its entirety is CASSEGRGGRADTQYF.

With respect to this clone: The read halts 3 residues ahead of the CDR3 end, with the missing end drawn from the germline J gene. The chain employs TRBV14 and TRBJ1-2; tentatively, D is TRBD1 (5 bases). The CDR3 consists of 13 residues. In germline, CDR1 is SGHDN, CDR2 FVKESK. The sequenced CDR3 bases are TGTGCCAGCAGCCAAGATATCGGGGGGGGC. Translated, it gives CASSQDIGGG. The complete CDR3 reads CASSQDIGGGYTF.

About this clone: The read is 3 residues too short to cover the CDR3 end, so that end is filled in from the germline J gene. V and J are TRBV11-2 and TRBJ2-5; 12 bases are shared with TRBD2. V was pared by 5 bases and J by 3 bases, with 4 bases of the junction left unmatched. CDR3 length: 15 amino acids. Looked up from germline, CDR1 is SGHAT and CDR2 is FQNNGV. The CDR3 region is CASSPRLAGEETQYF. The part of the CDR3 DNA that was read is TGTGCCAGCAGCCCACGACTAGCGGGAGAAGAGACC. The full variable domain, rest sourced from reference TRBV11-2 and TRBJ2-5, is EAGVAQSPRYKIIEKRQSVAFWCNPISGHATLYWYQQILGQGPKLLIQFQNNGVVDDSQLPKDRFSAERLKGVDSTLKIQPAKLEDSAVYLCASSPRLAGEETQYFGPGTRLLVL.

The CDR3 protein is CASSLTQGVPYEQYF. Incomplete CDR3 DNA: TGTGCCAGCAGCTTAACTCAGGGGGTCCCGTACGAG. The chain links TRBV11-2 to TRBJ2-7, with 7 positions matching TRBD1. The missing CDR3 end, 3 residues past where the read stops, is filled in from the germline J gene. V gave up 2 bases and J gave up 4 bases; unmatched junction bases: 8. Germline V lookup: CDR1 SGHAT, CDR2 FQNNGV. This CDR3 is built from 15 residues.

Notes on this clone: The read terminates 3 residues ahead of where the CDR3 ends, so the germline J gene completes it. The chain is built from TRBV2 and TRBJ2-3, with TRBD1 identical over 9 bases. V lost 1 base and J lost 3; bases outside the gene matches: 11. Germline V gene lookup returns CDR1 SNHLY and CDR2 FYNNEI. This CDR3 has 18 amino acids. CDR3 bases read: TGTGCCAGCAGTGAAGTAGGGTGGACAGGGGATAGAACAGATACG. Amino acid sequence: CASSEVGWTGDRTDT. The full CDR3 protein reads CASSEVGWTGDRTDTQYF.

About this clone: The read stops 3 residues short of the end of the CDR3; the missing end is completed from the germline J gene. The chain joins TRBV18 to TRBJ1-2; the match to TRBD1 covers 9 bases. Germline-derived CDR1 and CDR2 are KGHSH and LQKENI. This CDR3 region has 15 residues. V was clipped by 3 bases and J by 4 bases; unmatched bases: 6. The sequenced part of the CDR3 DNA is TGTGCCAGCTCACCTGACAGGGGGTATGTCTATGGC. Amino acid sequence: CASSPDRGYVYG. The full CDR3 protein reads CASSPDRGYVYGYTF.

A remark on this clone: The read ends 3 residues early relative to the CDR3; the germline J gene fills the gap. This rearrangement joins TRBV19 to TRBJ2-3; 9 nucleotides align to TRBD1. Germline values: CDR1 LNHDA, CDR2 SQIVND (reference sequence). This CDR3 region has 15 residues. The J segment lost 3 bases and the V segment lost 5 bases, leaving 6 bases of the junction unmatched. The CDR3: CASSLRTGETDTQYF. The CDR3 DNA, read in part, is TGTGCCAGTAGTCTCCGGACAGGGGAGACAGATACG. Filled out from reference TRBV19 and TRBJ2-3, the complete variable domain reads DGGITQSPKYLFRKEGQNVTLSCEQNLNHDAMYWYRQDPGQGLRLIYYSQIVNDFQKGDIAEGYSVSREKKESFPLTVTSAQKNPTAFYLCASSLRTGETDTQYFGPGTRLTVL.

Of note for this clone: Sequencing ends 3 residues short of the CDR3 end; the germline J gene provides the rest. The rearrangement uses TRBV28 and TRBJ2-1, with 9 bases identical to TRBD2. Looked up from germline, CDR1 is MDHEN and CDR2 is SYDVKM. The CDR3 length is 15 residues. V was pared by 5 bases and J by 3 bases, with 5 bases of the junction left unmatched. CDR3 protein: CASSIRLADYNEQFF. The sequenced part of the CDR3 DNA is TGTGCCAGCAGTATTCGACTAGCGGACTACAATGAG.

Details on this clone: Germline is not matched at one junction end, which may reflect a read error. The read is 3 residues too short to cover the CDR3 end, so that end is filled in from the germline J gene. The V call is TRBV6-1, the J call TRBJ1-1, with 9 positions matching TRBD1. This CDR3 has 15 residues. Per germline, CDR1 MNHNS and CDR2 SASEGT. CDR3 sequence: CARSERDREIDEAFF. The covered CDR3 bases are TGTGCCCGCAGTGAGCGGGACAGGGAGATTGATGAA.

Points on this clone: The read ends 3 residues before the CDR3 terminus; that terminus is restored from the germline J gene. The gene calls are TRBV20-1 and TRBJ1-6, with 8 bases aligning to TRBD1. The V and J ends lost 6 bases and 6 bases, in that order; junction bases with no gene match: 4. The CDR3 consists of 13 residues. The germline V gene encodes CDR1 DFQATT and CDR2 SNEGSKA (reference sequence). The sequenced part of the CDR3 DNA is TGCAGTGCCCGGGACAGGAGTAATTCACCC. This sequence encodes CSARDRSNSP. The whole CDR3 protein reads CSARDRSNSPLHF.

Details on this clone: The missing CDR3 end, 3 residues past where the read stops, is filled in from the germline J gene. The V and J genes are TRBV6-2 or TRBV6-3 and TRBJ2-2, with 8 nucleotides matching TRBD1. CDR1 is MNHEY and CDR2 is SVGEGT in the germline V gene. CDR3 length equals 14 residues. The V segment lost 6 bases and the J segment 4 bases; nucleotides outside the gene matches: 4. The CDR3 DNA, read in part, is TGTGCCAGCAGCGACAGGGGAGGCACCGGGGAG. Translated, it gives CASSDRGGTGE. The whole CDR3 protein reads CASSDRGGTGELFF.

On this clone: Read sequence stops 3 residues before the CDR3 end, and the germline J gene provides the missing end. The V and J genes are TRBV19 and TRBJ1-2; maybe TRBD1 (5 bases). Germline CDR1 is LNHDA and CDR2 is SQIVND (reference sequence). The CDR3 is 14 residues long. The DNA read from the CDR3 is TGTGCCAGTAGTAAGCGGGACTACTCCTACGAC. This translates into CASSKRDYSYD. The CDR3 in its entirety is CASSKRDYSYDYTF.

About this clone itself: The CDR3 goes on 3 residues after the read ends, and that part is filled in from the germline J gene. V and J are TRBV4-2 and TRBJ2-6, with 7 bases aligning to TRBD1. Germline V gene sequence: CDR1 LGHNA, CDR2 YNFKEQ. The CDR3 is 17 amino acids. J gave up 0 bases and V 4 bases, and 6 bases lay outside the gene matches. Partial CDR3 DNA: TGTGCCAGCAGCCCCCTCTGGACAGGCTCTGGGGCCAACGTC. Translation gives CASSPLWTGSGANV. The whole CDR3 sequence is CASSPLWTGSGANVLTF.

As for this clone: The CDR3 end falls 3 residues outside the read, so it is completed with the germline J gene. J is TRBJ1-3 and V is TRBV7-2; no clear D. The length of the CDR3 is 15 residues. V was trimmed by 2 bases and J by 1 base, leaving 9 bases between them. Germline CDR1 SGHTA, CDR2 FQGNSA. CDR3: CASSLNTNSGNTIYF. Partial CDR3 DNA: TGTGCCAGCAGCTTAAACACGAATTCTGGAAACACC.

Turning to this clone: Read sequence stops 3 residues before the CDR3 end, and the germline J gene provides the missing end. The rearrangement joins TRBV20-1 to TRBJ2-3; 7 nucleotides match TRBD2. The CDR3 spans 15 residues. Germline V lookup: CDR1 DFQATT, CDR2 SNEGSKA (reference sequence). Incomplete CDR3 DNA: TGCAGTGCTAGAGGGGGGGGAGCCCTCCAAGAGACG. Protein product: CSARGGGALQET. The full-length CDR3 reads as CSARGGGALQETQYF.